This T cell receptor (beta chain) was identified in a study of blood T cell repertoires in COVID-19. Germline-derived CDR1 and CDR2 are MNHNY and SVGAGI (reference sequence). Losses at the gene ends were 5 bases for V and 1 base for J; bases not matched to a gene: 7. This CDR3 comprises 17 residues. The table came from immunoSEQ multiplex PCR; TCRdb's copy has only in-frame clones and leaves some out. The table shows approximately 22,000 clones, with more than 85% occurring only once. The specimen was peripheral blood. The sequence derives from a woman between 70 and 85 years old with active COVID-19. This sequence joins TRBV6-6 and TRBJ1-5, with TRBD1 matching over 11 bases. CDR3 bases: TGTGCCAGCAGTCCCGGGACAGGGGGACAAAGCAATCAGCCCCAGCATTTT. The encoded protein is CASSPGTGGQSNQPQHF.